This T cell receptor (beta chain) originates from a study of vaccination effects on CD4 cells after COVID-19. Looking at the study overall: With the ViraFEST assay, the study expanded antigen-specific CD4+ T cells using viral peptide pools, then sequenced them.

Investigators separated out CD4+ T cells once around 9 days of culture had passed. Vaccine administered to participants consisted of two doses of either BNT162b2 or mRNA-1273. Trimming took off 6 bases at V and 4 bases at J, with 10 bases between the two ends. The germline V gene encodes CDR1 MNHNY and CDR2 SVGAGI (reference sequence). The CDR3 is made up of 13 amino acids. TCRdb's table, derived via immunoSEQ multiplex PCR, lists solely in-frame clones and lacks some. The sample holds roughly 40,000 clones; about two thirds are singletons and the top ten take approximately 7.7%. In the case of this clone: What it binds is unknown.

The chain has TRBV6-6 and TRBJ1-3; D perhaps matches TRBD1 (6 bases). The source material was CD4+ T cells from PBMCs cultured without peptide, sampled after COVID-19 vaccination. This receptor was taken from a human donor who received a COVID-19 vaccine. The CDR3 nucleotides are TGTGCCAGCAGGTTCACAGGGGGAAACACCATATATTTT. Its protein is CASRFTGGNTIYF.